This T cell receptor (beta chain) came from a study of blood T cell repertoires in COVID-19. About the research overall: From T cells, B-cell-depleted T cells, or PBMCs came the material, which was cDNA or gDNA.

V shed 1 base and J shed 2 bases, with 10 bases lying between them. The CDR3 is 15 residues long. Germline lookup yields CDR1 LGHNA and CDR2 YNFKEQ. How the authors handled the data: By means of reference gene primer amplification, nucleated cell counts were estimated. TCRdb's table, derived via immunoSEQ multiplex PCR, lists solely in-frame clones and lacks some. For V, J and clone size, that table is used; D and trimming come from the DNA. The sample has approximately 150,000 clones; around 84% are singletons. The sequenced sample was peripheral blood. V and J are TRBV4-2 and TRBJ2-3; D might be TRBD2 (6 bases). The sequence was collected from a human donor with acute or convalescent COVID-19. The donor label of this sample is uncertain. Written as DNA, the CDR3 is TGTGCCAGCAGCCAAGCGGGGGTTTCCACAGATACGCAGTATTTT. This codes for CASSQAGVSTDTQYF.